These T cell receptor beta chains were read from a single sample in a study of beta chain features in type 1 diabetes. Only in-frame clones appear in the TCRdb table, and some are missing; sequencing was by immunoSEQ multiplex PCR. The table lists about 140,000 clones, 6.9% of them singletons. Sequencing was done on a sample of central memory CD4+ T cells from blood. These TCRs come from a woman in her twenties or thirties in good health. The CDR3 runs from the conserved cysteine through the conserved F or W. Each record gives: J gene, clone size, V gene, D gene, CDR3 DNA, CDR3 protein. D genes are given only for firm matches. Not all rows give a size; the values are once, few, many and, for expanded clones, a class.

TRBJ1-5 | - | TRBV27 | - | TGTGCCAGCAGACCGGGGGGACATAGCAATCAGCCCCAGCATTTT | CASRPGGHSNQPQHF
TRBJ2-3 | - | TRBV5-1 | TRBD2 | TGCGCCAGCACCCCTAGCGGGAGCTCTGATACGCAGTATTTT | CASTPSGSSDTQYF
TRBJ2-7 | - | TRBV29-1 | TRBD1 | TGCAGCGTGAGGGACAGACCCTACGAGCAGTACTTC | CSVRDRPYEQYF
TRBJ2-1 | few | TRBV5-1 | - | TGCGCCAGCAGCCAAGATGAGGTTGGTGAGCAGTTCTTC | CASSQDEVGEQFF
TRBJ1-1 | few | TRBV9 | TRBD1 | TGTGCCAGCAGCGTAGGGGTTGGGAACAGGGGAAAGTTAACTGAAGCTTTCTTT | CASSVGVGNRGKLTEAFF
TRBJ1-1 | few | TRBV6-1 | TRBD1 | TGTGCCAGCGGACAGGGGAACACTGAAGCTTTCTTT | CASGQGNTEAFF
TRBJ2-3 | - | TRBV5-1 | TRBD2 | TGCGCCAGCAGCTTGGCGTGGTCTAGCGGTACCACAGATACGCAGTATTTT | CASSLAWSSGTTDTQYF
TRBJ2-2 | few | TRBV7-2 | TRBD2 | TGTGCCAGCAGCTTATCTCCGGGACTAAGCACCGGGGAGCTGTTTTTT | CASSLSPGLSTGELFF
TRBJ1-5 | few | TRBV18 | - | TGTGCCAGCTCCCGCGGGACGGACCCCTATCAGCCCCAGCATTTT | CASSRGTDPYQPQHF
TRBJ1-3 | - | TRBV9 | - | TGTGCCAGCAGCGTACAGGACTCTGGAAACACCATATATTTT | CASSVQDSGNTIYF
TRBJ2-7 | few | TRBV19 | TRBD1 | TGTGCCAGTAGTAAGTCTTCCTCCGGGACAGATTTCTACGAGCAGTACTTC | CASSKSSSGTDFYEQYF
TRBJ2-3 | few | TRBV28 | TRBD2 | TGTGCCAGCAGTTTCCGCCTAGCGGGAGGAGATACGCAGTATTTT | CASSFRLAGGDTQYF
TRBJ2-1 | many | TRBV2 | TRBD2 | TGTGCCAGCAGACGGACTAGCGGGAGGAATGAGCAGTTCTTC | CASRRTSGRNEQFF
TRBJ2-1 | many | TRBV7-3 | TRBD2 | TGTGCCAGCAGCTCCCAGCGGGAGGAGCAGTTCTTC | CASSSQREEQFF
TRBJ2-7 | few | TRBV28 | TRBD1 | TGTGCCAGCACCTCCTTAGGATCTGGGACAGGGTACGAGCAGTACTTC | CASTSLGSGTGYEQYF
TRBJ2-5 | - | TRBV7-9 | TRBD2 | TGTGCCAGCAGGGGACTAGCGGGAGGTGAAGAGACCCAGTACTTC | CASRGLAGGEETQYF
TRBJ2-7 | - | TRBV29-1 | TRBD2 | TGCAGTGCCGGGCCACTAGCGGTAGCGGAGCAGTACTTC | CSAGPLAVAEQYF
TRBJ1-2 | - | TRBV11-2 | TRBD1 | TGTGCCAGCAGACCTACAGGGGGTGGCTATGGCTACACCTTC | CASRPTGGGYGYTF
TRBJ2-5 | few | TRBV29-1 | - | TGCAGCGCCTCCAGTGGAGAGACCCAGTACTTC | CSASSGETQYF
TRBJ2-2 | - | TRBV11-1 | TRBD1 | TGTGCCAGCAGCCAAGGACAGGGAGGAACCGGGGAGCTGTTTTTT | CASSQGQGGTGELFF
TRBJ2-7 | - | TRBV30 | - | TGTGCCTGGAGTTGGACTACTAGCAACTACGAGCAGTACTTC | CAWSWTTSNYEQYF
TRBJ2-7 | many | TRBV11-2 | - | TGTGCCAGCAGCTTAGATCCTCCCTACGAGCAGTACTTC | CASSLDPPYEQYF
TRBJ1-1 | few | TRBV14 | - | TGTGCCAGCAGCCTAGAAGGGGGTACTGAAGCTTTCTTT | CASSLEGGTEAFF
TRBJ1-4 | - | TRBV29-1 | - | TGCAGCGTTGTGGGGGGAGGTTCGAATGAAAAACTGTTTTTT | CSVVGGGSNEKLFF
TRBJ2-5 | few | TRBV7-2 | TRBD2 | TGTGCCAGCAGCCCCTCGGGCGGGAGCCTCATGGAGACCCAGTACTTC | CASSPSGGSLMETQYF
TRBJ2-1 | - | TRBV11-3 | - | TGTGCCAGCAGCTTAAACACAGTCAATGAGCAGTTCTTC | CASSLNTVNEQFF
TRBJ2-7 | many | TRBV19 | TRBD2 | TGTGCCAGTTCCGCCATTGCTAGCGGAAGAGAATCCTACGAGCAGTACTTC | CASSAIASGRESYEQYF
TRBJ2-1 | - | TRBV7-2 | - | TGTGCCAGCAGCTTAGTAGCCTACAATGAGCAGTTCTTC | CASSLVAYNEQFF
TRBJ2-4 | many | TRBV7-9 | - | TGTGCCAGCAGCTTAGGCATACAGGATTGGTACTTC | CASSLGIQDWYF
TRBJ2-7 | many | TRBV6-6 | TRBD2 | TGTGCCTGTACTAGCGGGAGGGCGAGGGAGCAGTACTTC | CACTSGRAREQYF
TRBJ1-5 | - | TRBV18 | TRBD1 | TGTGCCAGCGGACAGGGACAGGGGGCAACTCAGCCCCAGCATTTT | CASGQGQGATQPQHF
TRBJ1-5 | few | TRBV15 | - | TGTGCCACCAGCAGAGATAGAGGAGGGACTCAGCCCCAGCATTTT | CATSRDRGGTQPQHF
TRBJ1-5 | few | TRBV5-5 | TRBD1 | TGTGCCAGCAGCGACAGGGGTGCGGGCAATCAGCCCCAGCATTTT | CASSDRGAGNQPQHF
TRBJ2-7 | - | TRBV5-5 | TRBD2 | TGTGCCAGCAGCAGAGCCCTAGCGGGAGCCTACGAGCAGTACTTC | CASSRALAGAYEQYF
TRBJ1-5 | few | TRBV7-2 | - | TGTGCCAGCAGCGCTCAGTCGGGGGTGGCTCAGCCCCAGCATTTT | CASSAQSGVAQPQHF
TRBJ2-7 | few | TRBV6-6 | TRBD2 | TGTGCCAGCAGTCTAGCGGGCGGGGCCTACGAGCAGTACTTC | CASSLAGGAYEQYF
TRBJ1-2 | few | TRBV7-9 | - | TGTGCCAGCAGGGGCCCCCCCAGGAACTATGGCTACACCTTC | CASRGPPRNYGYTF
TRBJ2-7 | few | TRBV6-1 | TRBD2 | TGTGCCAGCAGTCCGGGGGGGTCGGGGTACGAGCAGTACTTC | CASSPGGSGYEQYF
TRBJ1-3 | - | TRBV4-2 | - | TGTGCCAGCAGCCAAGACGGGGGCTCTGGAAACACCATATATTTT | CASSQDGGSGNTIYF